This T cell receptor beta chain was recovered during a study of OX40 agonist ivuxolimab in advanced cancers. Study summary: Among those enrolled, mean age was approximately 62 years (range about 23 to 90) and less than 90% were male.

The study's findings and limits: The 0.1-3.0 mg/kg partial responders had among the lowest clonal expansion. At 0.1 to 3.0 mg/kg and by week 6, clonal expansion occurred in CD4+ and CD8+ blood T cells.

Sequencing was performed with immunoSEQ multiplex PCR; in TCRdb, only in-frame clones are kept and a portion is missing. This table has 50,000 to 60,000 clones, about 90% appearing once. V was pared by 5 bases and J by 2 bases, with 6 bases between. Germline CDR1 reads LNHDA; CDR2 reads SQIVND (reference sequence). The length of the CDR3 is 12 residues. Worth noting for this clone: Its antigen remains unknown.

The receptor's source is an adult with an advanced solid tumor such as melanoma, head and neck, liver or kidney cancer. Here the sequenced sample was CD4+ or CD8+ T cells sorted from blood, taken in a trial of the OX40 agonist ivuxolimab. The genes are TRBV19 and TRBJ2-5; D remains unclear. CDR3 nucleotide sequence: TGTGCCAGTAGTCCAGAACAAGAGACCCAGTACTTC. Amino acid sequence: CASSPEQETQYF.